The 20 T cell receptor beta chains below all came from one sample that was sequenced in a study of beta chain features in type 1 diabetes. As every portion of the isolated RNA was reverse transcribed, the sequencing read expressed TCRB transcripts. Profiled with immunoSEQ multiplex PCR; TCRdb holds only in-frame clones, not every one. The sample has about 320,000 clones, around 15% seen once. The sequenced sample was central memory CD4+ T cells from blood. These receptors came from a man between 25 and 39 years old in good health.

The table lists this clone with a few counts. V usage is TRBV7-2 and J usage is TRBJ2-3; 7 bases agree with TRBD2. V trimming: 5 bases; J trimming: 2 bases; junction bases outside the gene matches: 16. Germline V gene lookup returns CDR1 SGHTA and CDR2 FQGNSA. This CDR3 region has 18 residues. CDR3 loop: CASSPPLAGLAVTDTQYF. As DNA, the CDR3 is TGTGCCAGCAGCCCCCCGTTAGCAGGGCTAGCGGTCACAGATACGCAGTATTTT.

A few counts support this clone. V gene TRBV2 combines with J gene TRBJ1-6; no definite D call. The V end was cut by 6 bases, the J end by 10 bases, with 10 bases between. This CDR3 contains 12 residues. Germline V gene sequence: CDR1 SNHLY, CDR2 FYNNEI. The CDR3 region has the DNA TGTGCCAGCAGCTACACCAGATCACCCCTCCACTTT. Translating gives CASSYTRSPLHF.

The rearrangement links TRBV5-1 to TRBJ2-7, with TRBD2 matching over 7 bases. This CDR3 has 15 residues. Germline lookup yields CDR1 SGHRS and CDR2 YFSETQ. Unmatched junction bases numbered 9, after V lost 3 bases and J lost 3 bases. CDR3 residues: CASSYYSGHSYEQYF. The CDR3 nucleotides are TGCGCCAGCAGCTATTATAGCGGGCATAGCTACGAGCAGTACTTC.

V usage is TRBV27 and J usage is TRBJ2-3; 8 bases line up with TRBD2. In germline, CDR1 is MNHEY, CDR2 SMNVEV (reference sequence). After removal of 2 bases from V and 4 bases from J, the junction contained 20 bases not matched to a gene. The CDR3 is made up of 20 amino acids. The CDR3 nucleotides read TGTGCCAGCAGTTTACAAGGCCCCGGGAGGGCGCTCAGAGTGGCAGATACGCAGTATTTT. Residues: CASSLQGPGRALRVADTQYF.

Comment on this clone: Possible read error: a much larger clone is one base away. This chain uses TRBV5-4 with TRBJ1-4; tentative D call: TRBD1 (6 bases). CDR3 length: 13 amino acids. Germline assignment: CDR1 SGHNT and CDR2 YYREEE (reference sequence). The CDR3 loop reads CASSSTGPEKLFF. The CDR3 nucleotides are TGCGCCAGCAGCTCGACAGGTCCGGAAAAACTGTTTTTT.

This clone was recorded many times. The V and J genes are TRBV19 and TRBJ1-2; D remains unclear. The ends were cut back, 5 bases at V and 3 bases at J, with 19 bases in the middle. The CDR3 is made up of 16 amino acids. Germline V CDR1 and CDR2: LNHDA, SQIVND (reference sequence). CDR3 loop: CASSASLKSFYYGYTF. DNA for the CDR3: TGTGCCAGTAGTGCATCCCTCAAGAGCTTCTACTATGGCTACACCTTC.

This rearrangement joins TRBV7-2 to TRBJ2-1; D is undetermined. V gave up 2 bases and J gave up 5 bases, with 13 bases separating them. This CDR3 is built from 15 residues. CDR1 is SGHTA, CDR2 FQGNSA, per germline. The CDR3 bases are TGTGCCAGCAGCTTAAGGCCCCCTGTAGACAATGAGCAGTTCTTC. Protein: CASSLRPPVDNEQFF. Together with reference TRBV7-2 and TRBJ2-1, the CDR3 gives the full variable domain: GAGVSQSPSNKVTEKGKDVELRCDPISGHTALYWYRQSLGQGLEFLIYFQGNSAPDKSGLPSDRFSAERTGGSVSTLTIQRTQQEDSAVYLCASSLRPPVDNEQFFGPGTRLTVL.

This sequence joins TRBV4-3 and TRBJ2-1; D is unresolved. The germline V gene has CDR1 LGHNA and CDR2 YSLEER. The CDR3 runs 14 residues. V lost 2 bases, J lost 9 bases, and 14 bases lay in between. The CDR3 nucleotides read TGCGCCAGCAGCCAAAGATTCGAGGAGAGTGAGCAGTTCTTC. Residues: CASSQRFEESEQFF.

The rearrangement uses TRBV4-2 and TRBJ1-2; D possibly corresponds to TRBD1 (6 bases). Germline CDR1 and CDR2: LGHNA and YNFKEQ. V gave up 3 bases and J gave up 7 bases, with 15 bases separating them. The CDR3 runs 14 residues. CDR3 DNA: TGTGCCAGCAGCCAGCTGACAGGATACAGTGGCTACACCTTC. It specifies CASSQLTGYSGYTF.

This clone has only a few counts. This chain links TRBV4-3 with TRBJ1-5; 7 bases are shared with TRBD1. Germline V gene sequence: CDR1 LGHNA, CDR2 YSLEER. The CDR3 spans 15 residues. V was pared by 0 bases and J by 6 bases, with 5 bases of the junction left unmatched. CDR3 in DNA: TGCGCCAGCAGCCAAGACTCAGGGGGGGCTCAGCCCCAGCATTTT. It specifies CASSQDSGGAQPQHF.

The chain is built from TRBV5-1 and TRBJ1-3; 7 bases line up with TRBD1. Germline V lookup: CDR1 SGHRS, CDR2 YFSETQ. V was pared by 7 bases and J by 0 bases, with 1 base of the junction left unmatched. This CDR3 has 13 residues. CDR3 residues: CASGQDSGNTIYF. Here the CDR3 DNA reads TGCGCCAGCGGACAGGACTCTGGAAACACCATATATTTT.

The genes are TRBV7-8 and TRBJ2-1, with 7 bases matching TRBD1. Germline assignment: CDR1 SGHVS and CDR2 FQNEAQ. The CDR3 loop spans 14 amino acids. V was pared by 1 base and J by 7 bases, with 4 bases of the junction left unmatched. CDR3 nucleotides: TGTGCCAGCAGCTTAGACAGGGGATTGAATGAGCAGTTCTTC. Translation: CASSLDRGLNEQFF.

The sample holds a few counts of this clone. The rearrangement joins TRBV11-1 to TRBJ2-5, with 8 bases fitting TRBD2. Trimming cost V 5 bases and J 3 bases; bases outside gene matches: 5. Germline loops: CDR1 SGHAT, CDR2 FQDESV (reference sequence). This CDR3 has 14 amino acids. DNA of the CDR3: TGTGCCAGCAGCAGAGGGACTAGGAAAGAGACCCAGTACTTC. It translates to CASSRGTRKETQYF.

The V call is TRBV4-3, the J call TRBJ2-5; D not certain. The better agreement between TRBJ2-7 and the DNA end casts doubt on the J call. Germline CDR1 reads LGHNA; CDR2 reads YSLEER. The CDR3 consists of 14 residues. The DNA for the CDR3 is TGCGCCAGCAGCCAAGCCCACAGCTCCTACGAGCAGTACTTC. Amino acid sequence: CASSQAHSSYEQYF.

This clone was counted ten times or more. V is TRBV5-8 and J is TRBJ2-7; the D gene could be TRBD1 or TRBD2 (5 bases each). Germline CDR1 reads SGHTS; CDR2 reads YDEGEE. There are 14 residues in the CDR3. Deletions cut 7 bases from V and 3 bases from J, with 17 bases between. The CDR3 DNA reads as TGTGCCAGCGCGTTTGGGGGTACTCTCTACGAGCAGTACTTC. Translating gives CASAFGGTLYEQYF.

In its sample, this clone was seen many times. The chain uses TRBV18 and TRBJ1-2, with D tentatively TRBD1 (6 bases). Germline lookup yields CDR1 KGHSH and CDR2 LQKENI. Trimming shortened V by 2 bases and J by 4 bases, and 14 bases separated the two germline ends. The CDR3 runs 15 residues. This CDR3 reads CASSPTDSGLYGYTF. CDR3 DNA sequence: TGTGCCAGCTCACCAACGGACAGCGGACTCTATGGCTACACCTTC.

This clone has just a few counts. J is TRBJ2-3 and V is TRBV11-2, with 8 bases aligning to TRBD2. CDR1 is SGHAT and CDR2 is FQNNGV in the germline V gene. The length of the CDR3 is 16 residues. The J segment lost 5 bases and the V segment lost 2 bases, leaving 9 bases of the junction unmatched. The CDR3 is CASSLTPGGRGDTQYF. In nucleotides, the CDR3 is TGTGCCAGCAGCTTAACCCCGGGGGGGAGGGGAGATACGCAGTATTTT.

The sample holds a few counts of this clone. This rearrangement joins TRBV25-1 to TRBJ1-5; D is uncertain. Germline V CDR1 and CDR2: MGHDK, SYGVNS. This CDR3 spans 13 amino acids. Trimming shortened V by 4 bases and J by 0 bases, and 4 bases separated the two germline ends. CDR3 sequence (DNA): TGTGCCAGCAGTGCAACTAGCAATCAGCCCCAGCATTTT. Translated, it gives CASSATSNQPQHF.

This clone was seen at least ten times. The chain employs TRBV2 and TRBJ2-3, with 9 nucleotides matching TRBD1. This CDR3 spans 15 amino acids. V shed 5 bases and J 2 bases; nucleotides not matched to a gene: 5. Germline CDR1 and CDR2: SNHLY and FYNNEI. As DNA, the CDR3 is TGTGCCAGCAGTCTTGGACAGGGGTTCACAGATACGCAGTATTTT. It is translated as CASSLGQGFTDTQYF.

J is TRBJ2-2 and V is TRBV19; 11 positions match TRBD2. The V gene's germline CDR1 is LNHDA and CDR2 SQIVND (reference sequence). Unmatched junction bases numbered 7, after V lost 5 bases and J lost 5 bases. This CDR3 is 16 amino acids long. CDR3: CASSGLAGGRTGELFF. CDR3 nucleotide sequence: TGTGCCAGTAGTGGCCTAGCGGGAGGAAGGACCGGGGAGCTGTTTTTT.